This T cell receptor beta chain was identified in a study of blood T cell repertoires in COVID-19. Study information: Samples came from the United States, Italy and Spain, spanning acute and convalescent COVID-19.

Study processing details: Reference gene primer amplification in the assay estimated nucleated cell counts. Sequencing was performed with immunoSEQ multiplex PCR; in TCRdb, only in-frame clones are kept and a portion is missing. V and J calls and clone size come straight from that table; D and trimming were deduced from the DNA. This sample has about 110,000 clones, with approximately 68% found just once. The germline CDR1 and CDR2 sequences are MNHEY and SVGEGT. The CDR3 has 14 residues. Trimming stripped 4 bases from V and 2 bases from J, with 9 bases between. The TCR comes from a woman aged 55 to 70 with acute or convalescent COVID-19. The J gene is TRBJ1-5, the V gene TRBV6-2 or TRBV6-3; D remains ambiguous. The sample consisted of peripheral blood. Written as DNA, the CDR3 is TGTGCCAGCAGTTCGAACAGACGCAATCAGCCCCAGCATTTT. Translated, it gives CASSSNRRNQPQHF.